A selection of T cell receptor beta chains follows, all from one sample in a study of cytomegalovirus exposure and HLA in healthy donors. TCRdb keeps only in-frame clones here, not all; method: immunoSEQ multiplex PCR. This table holds 150,000 or so clones, about 88% found once. What was sequenced was PBMCs. Every receptor here comes from a man aged 18 to 35 in good health and CMV-seropositive. Each CDR3 is given with its conserved first and last residue. Each record gives: J gene, V gene, clone size, CDR3 protein. Only some rows state a clone size, as once, few, many or a class for expanded clones.

TRBJ2-1 | TRBV4-1 | NA | CASSQGAQSSYNEQFF
TRBJ1-2 | TRBV29-1 | NA | CSVEGQPPNYGYTF
TRBJ2-7 | TRBV7-9 | NA | CATADRVNYEQYF
TRBJ2-7 | TRBV30 | NA | CAWSVLAVRGEQYF
TRBJ1-4 | TRBV9 | NA | CASSAHSATNEKLFF
TRBJ1-3 | TRBV28 | NA | CASSFPGGSGNTIYF
TRBJ2-7 | TRBV6-5 | NA | CASSYRGTSGRHEQYF
TRBJ2-5 | TRBV2 | once | CASSAQTSYPTQYF
TRBJ2-1 | TRBV4-3 | NA | CASSQDTSGNNEQFF
TRBJ1-5 | TRBV5-1 | once | CASSLGGTGPNQPQHF
TRBJ2-3 | TRBV25-1 | NA | CASGTGESTDTQYF
TRBJ2-5 | TRBV5-6 | NA | CASSWLAGGRETQYF
TRBJ2-7 | TRBV7-8 | once | CASSSRRGGSSYEQYF
TRBJ2-5 | TRBV19 | NA | CASSKLAGVGRTQYF
TRBJ2-1 | TRBV9 | NA | CASSVGREQFF
TRBJ1-1 | TRBV19 | NA | CASSIDRARGGGGEAFF
TRBJ2-2 | TRBV7-3 | NA | CASSGQGVYGGELFF
TRBJ1-2 | TRBV11-2 | NA | CASSLDPTGGSGYTF
TRBJ1-5 | TRBV10-2 | NA | CASSPTGSNQPQHF
TRBJ2-2 | TRBV6-1 | NA | CASTDRRSTGELFF
TRBJ1-1 | TRBV7-9 | NA | CASSLVEGPDTEAFF
TRBJ1-2 | TRBV5-5 | NA | CASSPRGSDGYTF
TRBJ2-1 | TRBV15 | NA | CATSTGRASHNEQFF
TRBJ2-5 | TRBV2 | NA | CARPGTADGETQYF
TRBJ2-2 | TRBV30 | NA | CAWNPIAGAGELFF
TRBJ2-7 | TRBV6-1 | NA | CASSDGAGGPYEQYF
TRBJ1-1 | TRBV27 | NA | CASSTRGLIPEAFF
TRBJ2-1 | TRBV5-5 | NA | CASSASTISYNEQFF
TRBJ1-1 | TRBV6-1 | once | CASSVPSSEAFF
TRBJ2-2 | TRBV11-2 | NA | CASRPYGGQLNTGELFF
TRBJ1-2 | TRBV30 | NA | CAWSVHSGGYGYTF
TRBJ1-3 | TRBV9 | NA | CASSVRTGGSNTIYF
TRBJ2-4 | TRBV10-2 | NA | CASSDPGLAPKNIQYF
TRBJ2-2 | TRBV6-5 | NA | CASSYDWTGASGELFF
TRBJ2-3 | TRBV5-1 | NA | CASSLASGRWDTQYF
TRBJ2-3 | TRBV7-8 | NA | CASSLPRSGGLTDTQYF
TRBJ1-4 | TRBV5-6 | NA | CASSLGAATNEKLFF
TRBJ2-7 | TRBV5-4 | NA | CASSLRDTPYEQYF
TRBJ1-3 | TRBV30 | NA | CAWSVPGNGNTIYF
TRBJ2-3 | TRBV5-1 | NA | CASSLVQGSTDTQYF